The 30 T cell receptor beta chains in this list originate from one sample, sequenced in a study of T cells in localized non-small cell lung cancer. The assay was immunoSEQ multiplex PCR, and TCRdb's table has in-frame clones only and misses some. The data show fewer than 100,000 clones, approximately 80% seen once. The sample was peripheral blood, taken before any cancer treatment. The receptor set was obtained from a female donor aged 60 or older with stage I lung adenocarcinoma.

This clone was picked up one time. DNA for the CDR3: TGTGCCAGCAGGCCACAAGGGACTAGAAGCGAGCAGTACTTC. This codes for CASRPQGTRSEQYF. The chain combines TRBV13 with TRBJ2-7; TRBD2 agrees at 8 bases. V dropped 6 bases and J dropped 6; count of bases not matched to a gene: 10. CDR1 is PRHDT, CDR2 FYEKMQ, per germline (reference sequence). The CDR3 loop spans 14 amino acids.

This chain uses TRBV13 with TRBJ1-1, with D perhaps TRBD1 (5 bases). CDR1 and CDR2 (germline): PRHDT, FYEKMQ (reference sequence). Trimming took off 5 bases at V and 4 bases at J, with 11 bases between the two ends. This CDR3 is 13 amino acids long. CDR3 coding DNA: TGTGCCAGCAGCCTGGGGGGGACCACTGAAGCTTTCTTT. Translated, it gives CASSLGGTTEAFF.

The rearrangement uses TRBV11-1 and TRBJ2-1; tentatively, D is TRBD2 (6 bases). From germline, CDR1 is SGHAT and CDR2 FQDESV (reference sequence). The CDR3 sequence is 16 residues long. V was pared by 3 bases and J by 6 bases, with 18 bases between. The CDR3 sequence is CASSFSAGHSGNEQFF. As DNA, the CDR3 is TGTGCCAGCAGCTTTAGTGCGGGGCATTCGGGCAATGAGCAGTTCTTC.

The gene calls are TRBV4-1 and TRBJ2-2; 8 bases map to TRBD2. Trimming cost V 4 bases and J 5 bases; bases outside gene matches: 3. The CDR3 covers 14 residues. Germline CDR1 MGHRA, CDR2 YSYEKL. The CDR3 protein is CASSLQRETGELFF. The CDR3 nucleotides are TGCGCCAGCAGCCTTCAGCGGGAGACCGGGGAGCTGTTTTTT.

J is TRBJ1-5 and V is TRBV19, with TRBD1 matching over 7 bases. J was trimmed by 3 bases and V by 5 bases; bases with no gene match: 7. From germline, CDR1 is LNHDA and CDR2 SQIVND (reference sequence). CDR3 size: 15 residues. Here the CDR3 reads CASSGRQGFNQPQHF. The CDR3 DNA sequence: TGTGCCAGTAGTGGGAGACAGGGTTTCAATCAGCCCCAGCATTTT.

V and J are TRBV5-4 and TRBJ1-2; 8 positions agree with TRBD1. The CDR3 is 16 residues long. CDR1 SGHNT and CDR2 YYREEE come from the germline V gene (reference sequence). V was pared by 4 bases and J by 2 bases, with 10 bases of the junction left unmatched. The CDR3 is CASSPETGATNYGYTF. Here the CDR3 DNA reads TGTGCCAGCAGCCCGGAGACAGGGGCCACCAACTATGGCTACACCTTC.

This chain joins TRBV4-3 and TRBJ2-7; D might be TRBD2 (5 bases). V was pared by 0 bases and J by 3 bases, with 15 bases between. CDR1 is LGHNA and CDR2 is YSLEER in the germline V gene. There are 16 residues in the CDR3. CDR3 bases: TGCGCCAGCAGCCAAGAATGGCTAGCTGTAATCTACGAGCAGTACTTC. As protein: CASSQEWLAVIYEQYF.

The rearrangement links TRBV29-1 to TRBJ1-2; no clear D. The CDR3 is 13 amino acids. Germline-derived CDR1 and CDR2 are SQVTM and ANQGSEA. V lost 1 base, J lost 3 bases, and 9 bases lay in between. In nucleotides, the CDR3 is TGCAGCGTTGAAGGCAGGAACGACTATGGCTACACCTTC. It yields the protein CSVEGRNDYGYTF. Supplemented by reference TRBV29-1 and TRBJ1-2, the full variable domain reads SAVISQKPSRDICQRGTSLTIQCQVDSQVTMMFWYRQQPGQSLTLIATANQGSEATYESGFVIDKFPISRPNLTFSTLTVSNMSPEDSSIYLCSVEGRNDYGYTFGSGTRLTVV.

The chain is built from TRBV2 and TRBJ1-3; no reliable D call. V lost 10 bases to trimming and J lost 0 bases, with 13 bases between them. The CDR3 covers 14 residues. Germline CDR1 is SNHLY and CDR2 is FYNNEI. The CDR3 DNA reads TGTGCCACCACACGGAATCCCTCTGGAAACACCATATATTTT. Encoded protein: CATTRNPSGNTIYF. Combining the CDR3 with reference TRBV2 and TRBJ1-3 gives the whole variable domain EPEVTQTPSHQVTQMGQEVILRCVPISNHLYFYWYRQILGQKVEFLVSFYNNEISEKSEIFDDQFSVERPDGSNFTLKIRSTKLEDSAMYFCATTRNPSGNTIYFGEGSWLTVV.

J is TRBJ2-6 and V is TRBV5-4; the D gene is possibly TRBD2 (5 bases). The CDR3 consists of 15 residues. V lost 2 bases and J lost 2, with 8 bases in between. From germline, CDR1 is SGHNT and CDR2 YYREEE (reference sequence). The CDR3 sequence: CASSFSGAGANVLTF. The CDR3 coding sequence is TGTGCCAGCAGCTTTTCCGGGGCTGGGGCCAACGTCCTGACTTTC.

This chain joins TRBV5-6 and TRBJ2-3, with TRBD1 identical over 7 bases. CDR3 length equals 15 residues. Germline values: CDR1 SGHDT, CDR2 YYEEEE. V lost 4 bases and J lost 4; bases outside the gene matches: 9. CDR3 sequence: CASSQRDRTADTQYF. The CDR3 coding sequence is TGTGCCAGCAGCCAGAGGGACAGAACGGCAGATACGCAGTATTTT.

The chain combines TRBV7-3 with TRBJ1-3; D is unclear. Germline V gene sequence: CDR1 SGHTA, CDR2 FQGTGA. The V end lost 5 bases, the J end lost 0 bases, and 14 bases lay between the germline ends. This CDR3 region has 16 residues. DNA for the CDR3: TGTGCCAGCAGCCACGAACCCCACGGCTCTGGAAACACCATATATTTT. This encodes CASSHEPHGSGNTIYF.

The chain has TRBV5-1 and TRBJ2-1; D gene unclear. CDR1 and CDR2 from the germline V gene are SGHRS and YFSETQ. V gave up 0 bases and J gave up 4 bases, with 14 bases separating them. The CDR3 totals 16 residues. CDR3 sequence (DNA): TGCGCCAGCAGCTTGGTATTTGATCAGTTTTACAATGAGCAGTTCTTC. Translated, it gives CASSLVFDQFYNEQFF. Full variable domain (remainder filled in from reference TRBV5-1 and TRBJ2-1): KAGVTQTPRYLIKTRGQQVTLSCSPISGHRSVSWYQQTPGQGLQFLFEYFSETQRNKGNFPGRFSGRQFSNSRSEMNVSTLELGDSALYLCASSLVFDQFYNEQFFGPGTRLTVL.

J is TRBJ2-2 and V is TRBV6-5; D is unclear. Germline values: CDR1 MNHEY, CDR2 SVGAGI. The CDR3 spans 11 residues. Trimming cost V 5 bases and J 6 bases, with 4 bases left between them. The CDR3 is CASSQSGELFF. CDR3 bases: TGTGCCAGCAGTCAATCCGGGGAGCTGTTTTTT.

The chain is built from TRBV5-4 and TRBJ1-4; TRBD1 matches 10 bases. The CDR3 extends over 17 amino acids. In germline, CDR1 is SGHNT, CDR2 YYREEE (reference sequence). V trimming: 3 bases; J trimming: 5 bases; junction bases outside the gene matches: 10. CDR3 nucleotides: TGTGCCAGCAGCTCCCTTGGAAGGGACAGGGGCAATGAAAAACTGTTTTTT. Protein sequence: CASSSLGRDRGNEKLFF.

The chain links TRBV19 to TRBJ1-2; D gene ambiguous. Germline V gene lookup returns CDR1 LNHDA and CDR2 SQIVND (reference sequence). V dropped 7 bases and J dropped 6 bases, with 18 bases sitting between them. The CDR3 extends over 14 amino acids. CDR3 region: CASTPSSPIHGYTF. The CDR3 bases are TGTGCCAGTACTCCTTCATCGCCCATCCATGGCTACACCTTC. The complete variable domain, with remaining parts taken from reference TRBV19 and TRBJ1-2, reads DGGITQSPKYLFRKEGQNVTLSCEQNLNHDAMYWYRQDPGQGLRLIYYSQIVNDFQKGDIAEGYSVSREKKESFPLTVTSAQKNPTAFYLCASTPSSPIHGYTFGSGTRLTVV.

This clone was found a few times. The CDR3 spells CASSLGWSTEAFF. The CDR3 nucleotides are TGTGCCAGCAGCTTAGGATGGAGTACTGAAGCTTTCTTT. The chain combines TRBV7-6 with TRBJ1-1; D gene ambiguous. Germline V gives CDR1 SGHVS, CDR2 FNYEAQ. Between the trimmed V and J ends, which lost 1 base and 5 bases, there was a span of 8 bases. This CDR3 contains 13 residues.

CDR3 DNA sequence: TGTGCCAGCAGCGTCCTAACTGAAGCTTTCTTT. This sequence encodes CASSVLTEAFF. This chain uses TRBV7-2 with TRBJ1-1, with unresolved D. Germline V gives CDR1 SGHTA, CDR2 FQGNSA. V was cut by 5 bases and J by 5 bases, with 6 bases left in between. This CDR3 has 11 residues.

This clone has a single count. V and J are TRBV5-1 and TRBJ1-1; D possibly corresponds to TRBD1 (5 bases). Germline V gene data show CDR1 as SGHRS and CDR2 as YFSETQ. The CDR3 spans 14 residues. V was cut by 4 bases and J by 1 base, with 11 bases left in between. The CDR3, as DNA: TGCGCCAGCAGCCTGGTCGGGGGGAACACTGAAGCTTTCTTT. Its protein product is CASSLVGGNTEAFF.

CDR3 residues: CAWRGRGIRRAELFF. CDR3 DNA sequence: TGTGCCTGGAGAGGTAGAGGGATTCGGCGAGCGGAGCTGTTTTTT. The gene calls are TRBV30 and TRBJ2-2; D possibly corresponds to TRBD2 (5 bases). V gave up 3 bases and J gave up 10 bases, with 21 bases separating them. The germline gives CDR1 GTSNPN, CDR2 SVGIG (reference sequence). This CDR3 spans 15 amino acids.

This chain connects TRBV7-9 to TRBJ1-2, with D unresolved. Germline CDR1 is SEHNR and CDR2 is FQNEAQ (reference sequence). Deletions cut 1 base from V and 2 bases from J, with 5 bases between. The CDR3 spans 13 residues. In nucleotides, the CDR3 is TGTGCCAGCAGCTTAGACGGGAACTATGGCTACACCTTC. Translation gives CASSLDGNYGYTF.

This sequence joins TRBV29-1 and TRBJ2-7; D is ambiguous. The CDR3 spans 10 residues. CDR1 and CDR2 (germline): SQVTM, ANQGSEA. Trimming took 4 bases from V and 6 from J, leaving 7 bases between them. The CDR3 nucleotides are TGCAGCGTTGTAGCCGGCGAGCAGTACTTC. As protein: CSVVAGEQYF.

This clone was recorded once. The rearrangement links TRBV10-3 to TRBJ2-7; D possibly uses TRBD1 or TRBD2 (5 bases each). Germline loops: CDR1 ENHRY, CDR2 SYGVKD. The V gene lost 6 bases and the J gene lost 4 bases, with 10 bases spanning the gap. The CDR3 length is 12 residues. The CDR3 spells CAIRGEGYEQYF. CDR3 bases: TGTGCCATCAGGGGGGAAGGGTACGAGCAGTACTTC.

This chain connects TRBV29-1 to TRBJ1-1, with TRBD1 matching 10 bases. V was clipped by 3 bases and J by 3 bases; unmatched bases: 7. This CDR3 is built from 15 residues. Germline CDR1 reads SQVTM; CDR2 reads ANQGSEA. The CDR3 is CSVDRGTGDYTEAFF. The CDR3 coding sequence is TGCAGCGTTGATAGAGGGACAGGGGACTACACTGAAGCTTTCTTT.

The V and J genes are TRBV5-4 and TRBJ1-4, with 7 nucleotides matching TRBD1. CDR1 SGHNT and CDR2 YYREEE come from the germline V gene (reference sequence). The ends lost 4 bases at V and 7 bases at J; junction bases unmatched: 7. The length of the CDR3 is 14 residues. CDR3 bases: TGTGCCAGCAGCGGCGGAGGGGGCGTTGAAAAACTGTTTTTT. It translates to CASSGGGGVEKLFF.

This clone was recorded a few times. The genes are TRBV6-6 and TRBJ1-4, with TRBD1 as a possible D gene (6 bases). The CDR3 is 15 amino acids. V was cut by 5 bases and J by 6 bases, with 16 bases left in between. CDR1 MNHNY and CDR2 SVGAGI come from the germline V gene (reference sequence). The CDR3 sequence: CASSQPQGRDEKLFF. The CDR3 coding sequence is TGTGCCAGCAGTCAGCCTCAGGGGCGGGATGAAAAACTGTTTTTT.

CDR3 coding DNA: TGTGCCACCAGCAGAGGTCGATTTACTGAAGCTTTCTTT. Protein product: CATSRGRFTEAFF. The rearrangement links TRBV15 to TRBJ1-1; no clear D gene. CDR1 LNHNV and CDR2 YYDKDF come from the germline V gene (reference sequence). V lost 1 base, J lost 5 bases, and 8 bases lay in between. There are 13 residues in the CDR3.

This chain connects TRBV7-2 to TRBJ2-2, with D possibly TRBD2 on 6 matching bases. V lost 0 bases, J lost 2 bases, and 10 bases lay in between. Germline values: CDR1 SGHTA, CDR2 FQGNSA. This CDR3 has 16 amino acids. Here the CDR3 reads CASSLALGGNTGELFF. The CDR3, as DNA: TGTGCCAGCAGCTTAGCGTTGGGGGGTAACACCGGGGAGCTGTTTTTT. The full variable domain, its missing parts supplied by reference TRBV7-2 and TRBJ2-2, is GAGVSQSPSNKVTEKGKDVELRCDPISGHTALYWYRQSLGQGLEFLIYFQGNSAPDKSGLPSDRFSAERTGGSVSTLTIQRTQQEDSAVYLCASSLALGGNTGELFFGEGSRLTVL.

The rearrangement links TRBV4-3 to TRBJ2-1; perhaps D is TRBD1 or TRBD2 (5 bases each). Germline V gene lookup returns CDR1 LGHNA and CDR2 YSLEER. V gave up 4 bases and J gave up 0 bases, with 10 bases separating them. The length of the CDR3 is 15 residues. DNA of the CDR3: TGCGCCAGCAGCCGGGACGCCAGCTCCTACAATGAGCAGTTCTTC. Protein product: CASSRDASSYNEQFF.

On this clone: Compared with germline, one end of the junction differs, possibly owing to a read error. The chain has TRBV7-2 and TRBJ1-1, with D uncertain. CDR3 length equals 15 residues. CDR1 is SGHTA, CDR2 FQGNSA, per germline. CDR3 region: CASSQDGMGNTEAFF. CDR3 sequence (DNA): TGCGCCAGCAGCCAAGATGGAATGGGGAACACTGAAGCTTTCTTT.